Listed here are 22 T cell receptor beta chains from one sample, sequenced in a study of molecular identifiers for immune sequencing clone quantification. TCRdb reprocessed the PCR reads with MiXCR, giving one entry per CDR3 protein. The sample records tens of thousands of distinct CDR3 sequences, over 15% being singletons. The source material was naive CD8+ T cells from blood, with Jurkat cell RNA spiked in. The subset was: FACS-sorted CD8+CD4-CCR7+CD45RA+ naive T cells. These receptors were collected from a human donor in good health. Some libraries in this study had Jurkat cell RNA spiked in.

This clonotype showed up many times. The genes are TRBV27 and TRBJ2-3, with TRBD2 matching 7 bases. The CDR3 spans 16 residues. The junction had 5 bases not matched to a gene; V was cut back by 2 bases and J by 0 bases. Germline V CDR1 and CDR2: MNHEY, SMNVEV (reference sequence). The CDR3 region is CASSLSLADSTDTQYF. The CDR3 coding sequence is TGTGCCAGCAGTTTAAGCCTAGCGGATAGCACAGATACGCAGTATTTT.

The genes are TRBV7-9 and TRBJ2-2; D is possibly TRBD1 (6 bases). Trimming took 4 bases from V and 6 from J, leaving 15 bases between them. From germline, CDR1 is SEHNR and CDR2 FQNEAQ (reference sequence). The CDR3 is made up of 15 amino acids. As DNA, the CDR3 is TGTGCCAGCAGCTCGGCCAGGGGTCTCCCCGGGGAGCTGTTTTTT. This translates into CASSSARGLPGELFF.

This clonotype was seen ten or more times. The chain joins TRBV13 to TRBJ2-7; D gene unclear. The CDR3 loop spans 14 amino acids. Looked up from germline, CDR1 is PRHDT and CDR2 is FYEKMQ (reference sequence). With 7 bases removed from V and 6 bases from J, the gap between germline ends came to 19 bases. The CDR3: CASTLRLDPREQYF. In nucleotides, the CDR3 is TGTGCCAGCACCCTGCGGCTCGACCCCCGCGAGCAGTACTTC.

The chain is built from TRBV4-3 and TRBJ2-5; maybe TRBD2 (5 bases). The germline V gene has CDR1 LGHNA and CDR2 YSLEER. This CDR3 contains 15 residues. V lost 1 base, J lost 2 bases, and 11 bases lay in between. The CDR3 protein is CASSQVTGWQETQYF. The CDR3 nucleotides read TGCGCCAGCAGCCAAGTGACGGGGTGGCAAGAGACCCAGTACTTC.

This clonotype appeared many times. The CDR3 is CASSHTGGIDTQYF. The CDR3 DNA is TGTGCCAGCAGTCACACGGGGGGGATAGATACGCAGTATTTT. This chain connects TRBV12-3 or TRBV12-4 to TRBJ2-3; 8 bases match TRBD2. The trim removed 5 bases at V and 5 bases at J, leaving 6 bases unmatched. This CDR3 region has 14 residues.

The chain carries TRBV4-3 and TRBJ1-4, with D uncertain. Trimming took off 0 bases at V and 3 bases at J, with 11 bases between the two ends. This CDR3 is built from 16 residues. Germline V gene data show CDR1 as LGHNA and CDR2 as YSLEER. Here the CDR3 DNA reads TGCGCCAGCAGCCAAGATCTCGAGCGGCCTAATGAAAAACTGTTTTTT. Translated: CASSQDLERPNEKLFF.

This clonotype came up many times. The chain couples TRBV5-1 to TRBJ2-7, with 7 bases lining up with TRBD1. The CDR3 sequence is 15 residues long. Trimming cost V 4 bases and J 2 bases; bases outside gene matches: 9. CDR1 and CDR2 from the germline V gene are SGHRS and YFSETQ. CDR3 sequence: CASSDDRDRAYEQYF. CDR3 nucleotide sequence: TGCGCCAGCAGCGACGACAGGGATCGGGCCTACGAGCAGTACTTC.

This clonotype was counted many times. V gene TRBV24-1 combines with J gene TRBJ1-4, with TRBD1 identical over 7 bases. With V trimmed by 3 bases and J by 1 base, 4 bases remained unmatched. The CDR3 has 16 residues. CDR1 is KGHDR, CDR2 SFDVKD, per germline. The CDR3 region is CATSDRTGETNEKLFF. The DNA of the CDR3 is TGTGCCACCAGTGATCGAACAGGGGAAACTAATGAAAAACTGTTTTTT.

Comments on this clonotype: An end of the junction does not agree with germline; a read error may underlie this. The chain is built from TRBV7-2 and TRBJ2-5; the D gene is possibly TRBD1 (6 bases). Germline V lookup: CDR1 SGHTA, CDR2 FQGNSA. CDR3 size: 14 residues. The CDR3 nucleotides are TGTGCAAGCAGCTTGGGGGACACCCAAGACACCCAGTACTTT. This gives the protein CASSLGDTQDTQYF.

This clonotype was recorded many times. The chain has TRBV6-1 and TRBJ2-7; D is possibly TRBD2 (5 bases). The CDR3 sequence is 14 residues long. The V end lost 6 bases, the J end lost 5 bases, and 17 bases lay between the germline ends. Germline CDR1 reads MNHNS; CDR2 reads SASEGT. CDR3 amino acids: CASRSGFPKDEQYF. In DNA form, the CDR3 reads TGTGCCAGCAGGTCGGGATTCCCGAAGGACGAGCAGTACTTC.

This chain joins TRBV7-9 and TRBJ2-2; tentative D call: TRBD1 (6 bases). Germline CDR1 SEHNR, CDR2 FQNEAQ (reference sequence). The V end lost 4 bases, the J end lost 4 bases, and 10 bases lay between the germline ends. The CDR3 spans 14 residues. In DNA form, the CDR3 reads TGTGCCAGCAGCTCGGACAGCTCCACCGGGGAGCTGTTTTTT. It codes for CASSSDSSTGELFF.

The rearrangement joins TRBV7-9 to TRBJ1-1; 9 bases match TRBD1. Looked up from germline, CDR1 is SEHNR and CDR2 is FQNEAQ (reference sequence). With V trimmed by 5 bases and J by 2 bases, 15 bases remained unmatched. CDR3 size: 18 residues. This CDR3 is CASSHRVGRQGVNTEAFF. The DNA for the CDR3 is TGTGCCAGCAGCCACCGCGTTGGGCGACAGGGGGTAAACACTGAAGCTTTCTTT.

Concerning this clonotype: A much larger clone differs by one base, so this may be a read error. The CDR3 loop reads CASSISSGGDYEQYF. The CDR3 nucleotides are TGTGCCAGTAGTATTTCTTCGGGAGGGGACTACGAGCAGTACTTC. V is TRBV19 and J is TRBJ2-7; TRBD2 aligns across 8 bases. Germline CDR1 and CDR2: LNHDA and SQIVND (reference sequence). The CDR3 contains 15 residues. With V trimmed by 3 bases and J by 3 bases, 7 bases remained unmatched.

The chain couples TRBV27 to TRBJ2-1; D is unclear. This CDR3 is 14 amino acids long. Trimming shortened V by 2 bases and J by 0 bases, and 5 bases separated the two germline ends. The germline CDR1 and CDR2 sequences are MNHEY and SMNVEV (reference sequence). The chain's CDR3 is CASSLANSYNEQFF. DNA for the CDR3: TGTGCCAGCAGTTTAGCGAACTCCTACAATGAGCAGTTCTTC.

This clonotype occurred many times. The chain combines TRBV7-2 with TRBJ2-7; D is ambiguous. The length of the CDR3 is 14 residues. From germline, CDR1 is SGHTA and CDR2 FQGNSA. Trimming left V 3 bases short and J 1 base short, with 10 bases between. Here the CDR3 DNA reads TGTGCCAGCAGCTTTCTCGGGCCGTCCTACGAGCAGTACTTC. The encoded protein is CASSFLGPSYEQYF.

At least ten counts were recorded for this clonotype. The chain recombines TRBV6-4 with TRBJ1-6; the match to TRBD1 covers 8 bases. CDR1 and CDR2 from the germline V gene are MRHNA and SNTAGT. V gave up 2 bases and J gave up 8 bases; unmatched junction bases: 17. The CDR3 loop spans 19 amino acids. CDR3 in amino acids: CASSDEAARPRGLDSPLHF. The CDR3 region has the DNA TGTGCCAGCAGTGACGAGGCGGCCCGTCCCAGGGGGCTGGATTCACCCCTCCACTTT.

There are many counts of this clonotype. This chain uses TRBV23-1 with TRBJ2-6, with D possibly called TRBD1 or TRBD2 (6 bases each). TRBV23-1 has ORF status, its function being uncertain. Trimming left V 0 bases short and J 0 bases short, with 12 bases between. CDR3 length: 18 residues. CDR3 sequence (DNA): TGCGCCAGCAGTCAATCAGGAGGGGGAAGCTCTGGGGCCAACGTCCTGACTTTC. This codes for CASSQSGGGSSGANVLTF.

This clonotype was counted at least ten times. The chain combines TRBV12-3 or TRBV12-4 with TRBJ2-5, with D tentatively TRBD2 (5 bases). Trimming shortened V by 3 bases and J by 5 bases, and 13 bases separated the two germline ends. CDR3 size: 14 residues. The CDR3 nucleotides read TGTGCCAGCAGTTTGGCTAGCCCCCGGGAGACCCAGTACTTC. Translating gives CASSLASPRETQYF.

This clonotype was found many times. The CDR3 DNA sequence: TGTGCCAGCAGCTGGACAGGGGGAACGACTGAAGCTTTCTTT. Translation: CASSWTGGTTEAFF. The V and J genes are TRBV7-9 and TRBJ1-1; 10 bases are shared with TRBD1. In germline, CDR1 is SEHNR, CDR2 FQNEAQ (reference sequence). The CDR3 runs 14 residues. The trim removed 4 bases at V and 5 bases at J, leaving 4 bases unmatched.

Concerning this clonotype: A much more abundant neighbour one base away suggests this may be a read error. V usage is TRBV19 and J usage is TRBJ1-1, with 7 bases aligning to TRBD1. Germline assignment: CDR1 LNHDA and CDR2 SQIVND (reference sequence). CDR3 length: 16 residues. The V and J ends lost 4 bases and 2 bases, in that order; junction bases with no gene match: 10. The CDR3 coding sequence is TGTGCCAGTAGTAACGACAGGGATCCAATAAACACTGAAGCTTTCTTT. It is translated as CASSNDRDPINTEAFF.

This clonotype has ten or more counts. This sequence joins TRBV4-2 and TRBJ2-7; 12 nucleotides line up with TRBD2. From germline, CDR1 is LGHNA and CDR2 YNFKEQ. Trimming at V came to 1 base and at J to 4 bases, leaving 8 bases not matched to a gene. This CDR3 contains 17 residues. The chain's CDR3 is CASSQGLAGVPEYEQYF. DNA of the CDR3: TGTGCCAGCAGCCAAGGACTAGCGGGAGTCCCAGAGTACGAGCAGTACTTC.

The J gene is TRBJ1-1, the V gene TRBV19; D remains ambiguous. V was pared by 2 bases and J by 6 bases, with 10 bases between. CDR3 length equals 13 residues. CDR1 LNHDA and CDR2 SQIVND come from the germline V gene (reference sequence). As DNA, the CDR3 is TGTGCCAGTAGTATAAGGAGTGGGGCTGAAGCTTTCTTT. Its protein product is CASSIRSGAEAFF.